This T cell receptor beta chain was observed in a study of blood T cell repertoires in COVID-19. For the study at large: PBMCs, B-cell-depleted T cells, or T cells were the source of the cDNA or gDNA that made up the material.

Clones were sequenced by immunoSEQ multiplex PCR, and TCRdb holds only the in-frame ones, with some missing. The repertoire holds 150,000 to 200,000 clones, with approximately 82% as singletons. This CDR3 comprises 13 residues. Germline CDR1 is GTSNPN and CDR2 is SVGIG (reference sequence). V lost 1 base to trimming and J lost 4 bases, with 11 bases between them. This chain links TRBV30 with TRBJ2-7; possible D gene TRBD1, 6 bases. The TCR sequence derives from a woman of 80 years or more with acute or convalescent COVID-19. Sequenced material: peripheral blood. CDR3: CAWSASQGYEQYF. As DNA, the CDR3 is TGTGCCTGGAGTGCTTCACAGGGATACGAGCAGTACTTC.